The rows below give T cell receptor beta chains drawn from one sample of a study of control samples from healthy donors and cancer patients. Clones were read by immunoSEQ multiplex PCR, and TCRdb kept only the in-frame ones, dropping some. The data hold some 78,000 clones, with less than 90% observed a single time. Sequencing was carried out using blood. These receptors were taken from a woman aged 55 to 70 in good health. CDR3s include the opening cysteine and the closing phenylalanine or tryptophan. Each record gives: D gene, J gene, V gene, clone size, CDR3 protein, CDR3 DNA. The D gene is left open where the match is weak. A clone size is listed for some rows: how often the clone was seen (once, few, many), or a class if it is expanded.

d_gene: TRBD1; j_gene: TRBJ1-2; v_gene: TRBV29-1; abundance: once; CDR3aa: CSVEGQGAGGYTF; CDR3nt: TGCAGCGTTGAAGGGCAGGGGGCGGGGGGCTACACCTTC
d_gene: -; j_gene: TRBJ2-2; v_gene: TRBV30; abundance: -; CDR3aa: CAWKPGIGVAGELFF; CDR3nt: TGTGCCTGGAAGCCGGGGATTGGAGTTGCCGGGGAGCTGTTTTTT
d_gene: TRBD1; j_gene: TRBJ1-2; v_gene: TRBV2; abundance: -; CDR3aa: CARTKTGTGGNYTF; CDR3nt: TGTGCCAGGACAAAAACCGGGACAGGGGGGAACTACACCTTC
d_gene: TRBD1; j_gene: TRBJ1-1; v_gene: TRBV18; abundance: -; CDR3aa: CASSPRQGWEAFF; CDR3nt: TGTGCCAGCTCACCGAGACAGGGTTGGGAAGCTTTCTTT
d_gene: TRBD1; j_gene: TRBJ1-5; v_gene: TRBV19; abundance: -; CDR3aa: CASSIDRGTGGGSNQPQHF; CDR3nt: TGTGCCAGTAGTATAGACAGAGGGACAGGGGGCGGCAGCAATCAGCCCCAGCATTTT
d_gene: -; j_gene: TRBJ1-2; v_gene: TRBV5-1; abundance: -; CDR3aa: CASSLTEIYGYTF; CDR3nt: TGCGCCAGCAGCTTGACGGAAATATATGGCTACACCTTC
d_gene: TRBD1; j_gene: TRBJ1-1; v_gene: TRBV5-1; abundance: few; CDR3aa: CASSSPGGNGGTGGLFTEAFF; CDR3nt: TGCGCCAGCAGCTCCCCTGGGGGCAATGGGGGGACAGGGGGTTTGTTCACTGAAGCTTTCTTT
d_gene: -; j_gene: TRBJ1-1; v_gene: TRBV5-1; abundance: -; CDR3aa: CASILGAGVDTEAFF; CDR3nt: TGCGCCAGCATCCTGGGGGCGGGGGTGGACACTGAAGCTTTCTTT
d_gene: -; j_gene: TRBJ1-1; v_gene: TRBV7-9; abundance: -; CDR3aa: CASSLAAYLEANTEAFF; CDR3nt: TGTGCCAGCAGCTTAGCAGCCTACTTAGAGGCGAACACTGAAGCTTTCTTT
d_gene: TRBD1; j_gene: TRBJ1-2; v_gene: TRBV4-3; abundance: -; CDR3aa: CASSRDRGGNYGYTF; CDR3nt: TGCGCCAGCAGCCGCGACAGGGGGGGCAACTATGGCTACACCTTC
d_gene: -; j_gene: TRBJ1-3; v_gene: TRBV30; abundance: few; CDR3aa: CAWNLLRPSGNTIYF; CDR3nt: TGTGCCTGGAATTTGCTTCGGCCGTCTGGAAACACCATATATTTT
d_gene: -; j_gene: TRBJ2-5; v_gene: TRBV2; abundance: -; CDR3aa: CASSIATETQYF; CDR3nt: TGTGCCAGCAGTATAGCGACGGAGACCCAGTACTTC
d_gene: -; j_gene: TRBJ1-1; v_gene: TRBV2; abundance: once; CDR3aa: CASSVQMNTEAFF; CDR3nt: TGTGCCAGCAGTGTGCAGATGAACACTGAAGCTTTCTTT
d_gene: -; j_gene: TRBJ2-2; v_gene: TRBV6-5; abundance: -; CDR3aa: CASSTSWGVSGELFF; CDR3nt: TGTGCCAGCAGCACCTCCTGGGGGGTATCCGGGGAGCTGTTTTTT
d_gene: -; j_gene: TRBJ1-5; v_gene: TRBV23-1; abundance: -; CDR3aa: CASSRGRAINQPQHF; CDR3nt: TGCGCCAGCAGTCGAGGGAGGGCTATCAATCAGCCCCAGCATTTT
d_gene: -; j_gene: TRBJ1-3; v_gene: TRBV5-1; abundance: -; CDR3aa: CASTEPGNTIYF; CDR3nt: TGCGCCAGCACAGAACCTGGAAACACCATATATTTT
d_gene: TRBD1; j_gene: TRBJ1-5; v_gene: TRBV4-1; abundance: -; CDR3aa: CASSPDRGGHQPQHF; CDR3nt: TGCGCCAGCAGCCCGGACAGGGGAGGGCATCAGCCCCAGCATTTT
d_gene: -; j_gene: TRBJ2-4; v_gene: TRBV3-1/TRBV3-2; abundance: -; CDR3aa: CASSQEGEKNIQYF; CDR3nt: TGTGCCAGCAGCCAAGAAGGAGAGAAAAACATTCAGTACTTC
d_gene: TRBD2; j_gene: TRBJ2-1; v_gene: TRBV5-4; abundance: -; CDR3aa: CASSSPRGGRGNEQFF; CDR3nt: TGTGCCAGCAGCTCCCCCAGGGGCGGGAGGGGCAATGAGCAGTTCTTC
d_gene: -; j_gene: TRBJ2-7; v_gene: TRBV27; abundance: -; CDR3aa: CASSVKEQYF; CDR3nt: TGTGCCAGCAGTGTGAAAGAGCAGTACTTC
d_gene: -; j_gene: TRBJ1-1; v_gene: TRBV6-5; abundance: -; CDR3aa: CASSLEGGTEAFF; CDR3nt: TGTGCCAGCAGCCTTGAGGGAGGAACTGAAGCTTTCTTT
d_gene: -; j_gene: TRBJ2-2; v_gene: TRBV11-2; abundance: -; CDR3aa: CASSLQGDTGELFF; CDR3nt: TGTGCCAGCAGCTTACAGGGCGACACCGGGGAGCTGTTTTTT
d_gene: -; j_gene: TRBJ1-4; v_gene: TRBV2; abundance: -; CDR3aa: CASSRGRKPISEKLFF; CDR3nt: TGTGCCAGCAGCAGGGGCCGCAAACCGATTTCTGAAAAACTGTTTTTT
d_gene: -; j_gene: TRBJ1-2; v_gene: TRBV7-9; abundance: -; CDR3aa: CASSLLRTANYGYTF; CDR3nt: TGTGCCAGCAGCTTACTAAGGACAGCTAACTATGGCTACACCTTC
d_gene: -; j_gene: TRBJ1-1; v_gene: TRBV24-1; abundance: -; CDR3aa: CATSDLQNTEAFF; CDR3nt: TGTGCCACCAGTGATTTGCAGAACACTGAAGCTTTCTTT
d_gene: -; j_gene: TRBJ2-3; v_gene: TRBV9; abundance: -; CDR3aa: CASSKQGPDTQYF; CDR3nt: TGTGCCAGCAGTAAACAGGGCCCAGATACGCAGTATTTT
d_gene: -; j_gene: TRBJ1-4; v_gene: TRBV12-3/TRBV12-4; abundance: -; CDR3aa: CASSFVRGEKLFF; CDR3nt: TGTGCCAGCAGTTTTGTACGAGGTGAAAAACTGTTTTTT